These 23 T cell receptor beta chains were sequenced from one sample in a study of beta chain features in type 1 diabetes. All of the isolated RNA was reverse transcribed, so expressed TCRB transcripts were sequenced. Here immunoSEQ multiplex PCR was the method, and the copy in TCRdb shows in-frame clones only, minus some. The data show nearly 700,000 clones, around 15% seen once. The antigens for these receptors are not known. Study observations and caveats: When Type 1 diabetes patients were examined, their TCRB CDR3s proved moderately but significantly shorter in all four CD4+ subsets.

Source material: naive CD4+ T cells from blood. All receptors derive from a man aged 18 to 29 with type 1 diabetes.

This clone has just a few counts. The chain employs TRBV6-5 and TRBJ1-2; D not certain. The germline V gene has CDR1 MNHEY and CDR2 SVGAGI. The CDR3 covers 14 residues. V was clipped by 2 bases and J by 3 bases, with 10 bases between them. The CDR3 region is CASSYTRIDYGYTF. The CDR3 DNA reads as TGTGCCAGCAGTTACACCCGGATCGACTATGGCTACACCTTC.

This clone has just a few counts. As DNA, the CDR3 is TGTGCCAGCAGCACCCGGACAGGGGGCACTGAAGCTTTCTTT. It encodes CASSTRTGGTEAFF. J is TRBJ1-1 and V is TRBV13; 10 positions match TRBD1. Germline V gene data show CDR1 as PRHDT and CDR2 as FYEKMQ (reference sequence). CDR3 length equals 14 residues. Trimming cost V 5 bases and J 4 bases; bases outside gene matches: 4.

A few counts support this clone. This chain links TRBV6-5 with TRBJ1-1; unclear D gene. The germline CDR1 and CDR2 sequences are MNHEY and SVGAGI. Between the trimmed V and J ends, which lost 5 bases and 3 bases, there was a span of 10 bases. This CDR3 has 13 amino acids. The CDR3 region is CASSTNRDTEAFF. The CDR3 DNA sequence: TGTGCCAGCAGTACCAACCGGGACACTGAAGCTTTCTTT.

This clone was picked up a small number of times. V is TRBV5-1 and J is TRBJ2-5; 8 bases are shared with TRBD1. Trimming took 4 bases from V and 3 from J; bases not matched to a gene: 8. The CDR3 is made up of 15 amino acids. Germline CDR1 SGHRS, CDR2 YFSETQ. The CDR3 protein is CASSLQPTGEETQYF. DNA of the CDR3: TGCGCCAGCAGCCTACAACCGACAGGGGAAGAGACCCAGTACTTC.

J is TRBJ1-1 and V is TRBV25-1; no clear D gene. The germline CDR1 and CDR2 sequences are MGHDK and SYGVNS. The CDR3 contains 13 residues. V dropped 6 bases and J dropped 2 bases, with 10 bases sitting between them. The CDR3 bases are TGTGCCAGCAGACCCACCCCCAACACTGAAGCTTTCTTT. This codes for CASRPTPNTEAFF.

This clone was picked up one time. The chain has TRBV7-3 and TRBJ2-3; weak D call: TRBD2 (5 bases). The CDR3 is made up of 16 amino acids. The V gene lost 0 bases and the J gene lost 0 bases, with 10 bases spanning the gap. Germline CDR1 reads SGHTA; CDR2 reads FQGTGA. The CDR3 DNA reads as TGTGCCAGCAGCTTAACCACCCGGACTAGCACAGATACGCAGTATTTT. This translates into CASSLTTRTSTDTQYF.

This clone was counted a few times. V and J are TRBV2 and TRBJ1-2, with D tentatively TRBD1 (5 bases). The CDR3 length is 13 residues. The V end lost 4 bases, the J end lost 0 bases, and 6 bases lay between the germline ends. The V gene's germline CDR1 is SNHLY and CDR2 FYNNEI. CDR3 sequence reads: CASSADTNYGYTF. The CDR3 nucleotides read TGTGCCAGCAGTGCGGACACTAACTATGGCTACACCTTC.

This clone came up a few times. The genes are TRBV2 and TRBJ2-2; D perhaps matches TRBD2 (5 bases). The CDR3 has 14 amino acids. CDR1 is SNHLY and CDR2 is FYNNEI in the germline V gene. Trimming pared 7 bases from V and 6 bases from J, leaving 15 bases between. The CDR3 region is CASKSSMGPGELFF. The DNA for the CDR3 is TGTGCCAGCAAGTCTAGCATGGGTCCCGGGGAGCTGTTTTTT.

The chain links TRBV5-1 to TRBJ1-1; D possibly corresponds to TRBD1 (5 bases). Trimming removed 3 bases at V and 10 bases at J, with 10 bases between. The CDR3 runs 11 residues. Germline lookup yields CDR1 SGHRS and CDR2 YFSETQ. The CDR3 nucleotides are TGCGCCAGCAGCTCAACGGGGGGAGCTTTCTTT. This gives the protein CASSSTGGAFF.

The chain uses TRBV29-1 and TRBJ2-7; unclear D gene. The CDR3 is 12 amino acids. Looked up from germline, CDR1 is SQVTM and CDR2 is ANQGSEA. Trimming removed 4 bases from V and 1 base from J, with 8 bases in between. CDR3 coding DNA: TGCAGCGTTGGGTTGGGGTCCTACGAGCAGTACTTC. It yields the protein CSVGLGSYEQYF.

The chain links TRBV29-1 to TRBJ2-3, with TRBD2 matching 7 bases. J gave up 3 bases and V 7 bases, and 7 bases lay outside the gene matches. The CDR3 covers 13 residues. In germline, CDR1 is SQVTM, CDR2 ANQGSEA. CDR3 region: CSAPGEGTDTQYF. DNA of the CDR3: TGCAGCGCCCCGGGGGAGGGAACAGATACGCAGTATTTT.

The chain is built from TRBV28 and TRBJ1-2, with D perhaps matching TRBD1 (5 bases). The CDR3 spans 14 residues. CDR1 and CDR2 from the germline V gene are MDHEN and SYDVKM. With 2 bases removed from V and 4 bases from J, the gap between germline ends came to 11 bases. The CDR3 DNA is TGTGCCAGCAGTTTAGGGGTGGGGCTCTATGGCTACACCTTC. It codes for CASSLGVGLYGYTF.

Turning to this clone: Other DNA sequences in the same sample also yield this CDR3. The DNA of the CDR3 is TGTGCCAGCAGTCTATTACAGGGGGCTGCAGATACGCAGTATTTT. Protein sequence: CASSLLQGAADTQYF. This chain joins TRBV28 and TRBJ2-3; 9 bases line up with TRBD1. The CDR3 extends over 15 amino acids. J lost 4 bases, V lost 5 bases, and 7 bases had no gene match. Germline CDR1 is MDHEN and CDR2 is SYDVKM.

The chain combines TRBV2 with TRBJ2-7, with D possibly TRBD2 on 6 matching bases. Germline CDR1 SNHLY, CDR2 FYNNEI. This CDR3 is 11 amino acids long. The ends were cut back, 6 bases at V and 6 bases at J, with 9 bases in the middle. As DNA, the CDR3 is TGTGCCAGCAGCCCGGAGGGCGAGCAGTACTTC. Residues: CASSPEGEQYF.

The chain uses TRBV6-5 and TRBJ2-7; 8 bases agree with TRBD2. The V gene end was trimmed by 1 base and the J gene end by 3 bases; junction bases not matched to a gene: 8. The CDR3 totals 16 residues. Looked up from germline, CDR1 is MNHEY and CDR2 is SVGAGI. CDR3 sequence reads: CASSYYGTRGIYEQYF. The CDR3 DNA sequence: TGTGCCAGCAGTTACTATGGGACTAGAGGGATCTACGAGCAGTACTTC.

This chain links TRBV7-9 with TRBJ2-3; 7 bases align to TRBD2. V was pared by 5 bases and J by 2 bases, with 7 bases of the junction left unmatched. The germline V gene has CDR1 SEHNR and CDR2 FQNEAQ (reference sequence). CDR3 size: 15 residues. The CDR3 DNA reads as TGTGCCAGCAGCGAGGCCGGGACTAACACAGATACGCAGTATTTT. It codes for CASSEAGTNTDTQYF.

In this sample, this clone turned up a few times. At the DNA level, this CDR3 is encoded by other sequences in the same sample as well. The chain links TRBV7-2 to TRBJ1-2, with no clear D. The ends were cut back, 0 bases at V and 8 bases at J, with 7 bases in the middle. The CDR3 runs to 12 residues. Looked up from germline, CDR1 is SGHTA and CDR2 is FQGNSA. The CDR3, as DNA: TGTGCCAGCAGCTTAGCAGGATCCGGCTACACCTTC. Translation: CASSLAGSGYTF.

The V call is TRBV30, the J call TRBJ1-6; D is unclear. The CDR3 totals 13 residues. Germline lookup yields CDR1 GTSNPN and CDR2 SVGIG (reference sequence). V was pared by 2 bases and J by 6 bases, with 8 bases between. This CDR3 is CAWSTGINSPLHF. CDR3 in DNA: TGTGCCTGGAGTACTGGGATTAATTCACCCCTCCACTTT.

The table lists this clone with a few counts. The J gene is TRBJ2-7, the V gene TRBV30, with TRBD1 matching over 8 bases. V was pared by 5 bases and J by 3 bases, with 6 bases of the junction left unmatched. This CDR3 is built from 13 residues. Germline CDR1 reads GTSNPN; CDR2 reads SVGIG (reference sequence). CDR3 nucleotides: TGTGCCTGGCACGGGACAGGCGTCTACGAGCAGTACTTC. Its translation: CAWHGTGVYEQYF.

This clone appeared once. The chain recombines TRBV25-1 with TRBJ1-2, with TRBD1 matching over 7 bases. Germline V gene data show CDR1 as MGHDK and CDR2 as SYGVNS. The CDR3 totals 15 residues. Unmatched junction bases numbered 9, after V lost 3 bases and J lost 5 bases. CDR3 DNA: TGTGCCAGCAGTGAGGCGATAGGGGGCGCTTATGGCTACACCTTC. Its protein product is CASSEAIGGAYGYTF.

This clone has more than one count but fewer than ten. The chain employs TRBV14 and TRBJ2-1, with D maybe TRBD1 (6 bases). V dropped 6 bases and J dropped 4 bases, with 19 bases sitting between them. This CDR3 contains 16 residues. Germline V gene sequence: CDR1 SGHDN, CDR2 FVKESK. The DNA of the CDR3 is TGTGCCAGCAGGTTCCGGGACATAGAAACATACAATGAGCAGTTCTTC. This translates into CASRFRDIETYNEQFF.

The chain employs TRBV6-5 and TRBJ2-7; TRBD2 is a possible D gene (8 bases). V gave up 6 bases and J gave up 2 bases, with 17 bases separating them. The CDR3 is 15 amino acids. Germline CDR1 is MNHEY and CDR2 is SVGAGI. CDR3 sequence (DNA): TGTGCCAGCAGGCGGGGGGACAGTGCGACCTACGAGCAGTACTTC. Translating gives CASRRGDSATYEQYF.

This clone was observed a few times. The chain carries TRBV27 and TRBJ2-5, with 8 bases matching TRBD2. V trimming: 6 bases; J trimming: 5 bases; junction bases outside the gene matches: 8. Per germline, CDR1 MNHEY and CDR2 SMNVEV (reference sequence). The CDR3 has 14 amino acids. In DNA form, the CDR3 reads TGTGCCAGCAGCAATTTAGCGGGGTTGGAGACCCAGTACTTC. It encodes CASSNLAGLETQYF.